What follows are 8 T cell receptor beta chains derived from one specimen sequenced in a study of blood T cells in healthy people across ages. Alongside a J-beta primer mix, a sample-barcoded 5' primer served in a second PCR lasting about 6 to 12 cycles. Via MiXCR, TCRdb re-called the 5' RACE reads, giving one row per CDR3 protein. The data show about 640,000 distinct CDR3 sequences, with 45% to 65% seen just once and approximately 37% held by the top ten. Sequenced: blood. All receptors derive from a man aged 60 to 69 in good health.

The table lists this clonotype with a few counts. V usage is TRBV5-1 and J usage is TRBJ2-6, with TRBD1 identical over 7 bases. This CDR3 comprises 18 residues. Germline loops: CDR1 SGHRS, CDR2 YFSETQ. Losses at the gene ends were 4 bases for V and 0 bases for J; bases not matched to a gene: 10. CDR3 DNA sequence: TGCGCCAGCAGCCCCCGACAGGGCCCCCTCTCTGGGGCCAACGTCCTGACTTTC. It specifies CASSPRQGPLSGANVLTF.

The V call is TRBV4-1, the J call TRBJ2-1, with 9 bases matching TRBD1. Germline CDR1 is MGHRA and CDR2 is YSYEKL. CDR3 length: 15 amino acids. V shed 1 base, J shed 9 bases, and the junction held 7 bases outside the gene matches. The CDR3: CASSQGGTGNTEQFF. The CDR3 DNA reads TGCGCCAGCAGCCAAGGTGGGACAGGGAACACTGAGCAGTTCTTC.

The table lists this clonotype with a few counts. V gene TRBV4-1 combines with J gene TRBJ2-5; 10 positions match TRBD2. Germline V gene data show CDR1 as MGHRA and CDR2 as YSYEKL. V lost 1 base, J lost 2 bases, and 10 bases stayed unmatched. There are 18 residues in the CDR3. For the CDR3, the DNA is TGCGCCAGCAGCCAAGTTGTTAGCGGGGGGCCACGGCAAGAGACCCAGTACTTC. Amino acids: CASSQVVSGGPRQETQYF.

The chain has TRBV9 and TRBJ2-1, with unresolved D. The length of the CDR3 is 15 residues. Germline assignment: CDR1 SGDLS and CDR2 YYNGEE. Trimming shortened V by 4 bases and J by 0 bases, and 11 bases separated the two germline ends. CDR3 bases: TGTGCCAGCAGCCCCGGCCTTCCCTCCTACAATGAGCAGTTCTTC. It yields the protein CASSPGLPSYNEQFF.

Concerning this clonotype itself: A read error may account for a junction end that differs from germline. V usage is TRBV5-1 and J usage is TRBJ1-2; 8 positions agree with TRBD1. Germline assignment: CDR1 SGHRS and CDR2 YFSETQ. This CDR3 is 15 amino acids long. In DNA, the CDR3 is TGCACCAGCAGCACACTCCAGGGGGCTGACTATGGCTACACCTTC. This sequence encodes CTSSTLQGADYGYTF.

Many counts were recorded for this clonotype. The chain carries TRBV12-3 or TRBV12-4 and TRBJ1-2; maybe TRBD1 (6 bases). V was cut by 6 bases and J by 2 bases, with 10 bases left in between. CDR3 length: 13 amino acids. The DNA for the CDR3 is TGTGCCAGCAGCTCGGACAGCAACTATGGCTACACCTTC. Its translation is CASSSDSNYGYTF.

The chain combines TRBV12-3 or TRBV12-4 with TRBJ2-1; TRBD2 matches at 12 bases. The CDR3 has 16 residues. Germline trimming cut 7 bases from V and 2 bases from J; bases unmatched to any gene: 6. CDR3 nucleotides: TGTGCCAGCAACCTAGGACTAGCGGGAACCTACAATGAGCAGTTCTTC. Its translation: CASNLGLAGTYNEQFF.

V and J are TRBV20-1 and TRBJ2-1, with D possibly called TRBD1 or TRBD2 (6 bases each). CDR3 length: 15 residues. V gave up 2 bases and J gave up 5 bases, with 16 bases separating them. CDR1 and CDR2 from the germline V gene are DFQATT and SNEGSKA (reference sequence). This chain's CDR3 is CSARLGGAGHNEQFF. For the CDR3, the DNA is TGCAGTGCTAGACTCGGGGGCGCAGGGCACAATGAGCAGTTCTTC.